Each of the 20 T cell receptor beta chains below was sequenced from the same sample in a study of cytomegalovirus exposure and HLA in healthy donors. 13 Jbeta primers and 60 Vbeta primers were used for the PCR. Sequencing was performed with immunoSEQ multiplex PCR; in TCRdb, only in-frame clones are kept and a portion is missing. The table includes about 180,000 clones, 80% detected once. Sample: PBMCs. The source of these receptors is a woman aged 30 to 39 in good health and CMV-seronegative.

Comments on this clone: Other DNA sequences in the sample encode the same CDR3. The chain carries TRBV6-1 and TRBJ2-2; 9 bases fit TRBD2. The V gene end was trimmed by 1 base and the J gene end by 2 bases; junction bases not matched to a gene: 5. The CDR3 totals 17 residues. Germline CDR1 MNHNS, CDR2 SASEGT. CDR3 in DNA: TGTGCCAGCAGTGAAGAAGCGGGAGGCTTTAACACCGGGGAGCTGTTTTTT. Encoded protein: CASSEEAGGFNTGELFF.

This chain joins TRBV28 and TRBJ2-2; D is perhaps TRBD2 (6 bases). Germline loops: CDR1 MDHEN, CDR2 SYDVKM. The CDR3 runs 18 residues. Trimming left V 3 bases short and J 3 bases short, with 20 bases between. For the CDR3, the DNA is TGTGCCAGCAGTTTGTCGATAGTGGAGGGACGGGACACCGGGGAGCTGTTTTTT. Its translation: CASSLSIVEGRDTGELFF. The full variable domain, in which reference TRBV28 and TRBJ2-2 provide the parts outside the CDR3, is DVKVTQSSRYLVKRTGEKVFLECVQDMDHENMFWYRQDPGLGLRLIYFSYDVKMKEKGDIPEGYSVSREKKERFSLILESASTNQTSMYLCASSLSIVEGRDTGELFFGEGSRLTVL.

With regard to this clone: A junction end diverges from the germline sequence, so it may reflect a read error. This rearrangement joins TRBV7-7 to TRBJ2-7, with 8 bases aligning to TRBD1. The CDR3 covers 13 residues. The germline CDR1 and CDR2 sequences are SSHAT and FNYEAQ (reference sequence). This CDR3 is CASSPGQVYEQYF. DNA of the CDR3: TGTGCTAGCAGCCCGGGACAGGTCTACGAGCAGTACTTC.

The table lists this clone with a count of one. This chain connects TRBV4-1 to TRBJ1-2; tentative D call: TRBD1 (6 bases). The CDR3 is made up of 13 amino acids. CDR1 is MGHRA, CDR2 YSYEKL, per germline. Trimming took off 3 bases at V and 2 bases at J, with 7 bases between the two ends. This CDR3 reads CASSHTGNYGYTF. The CDR3 DNA follows: TGCGCCAGCAGCCATACAGGGAACTATGGCTACACCTTC.

V gene TRBV30 combines with J gene TRBJ1-1; 8 positions agree with TRBD1. J lost 5 bases, V lost 8 bases, and 4 bases had no gene match. Germline V CDR1 and CDR2: GTSNPN, SVGIG (reference sequence). There are 11 residues in the CDR3. The DNA of the CDR3 is TGTGCCGGGAACAGGGGGACTGAAGCTTTCTTT. Encoded protein: CAGNRGTEAFF.

This clone was found once. This chain uses TRBV2 with TRBJ2-1; 10 positions match TRBD2. The CDR3 is made up of 17 amino acids. Germline-derived CDR1 and CDR2 are SNHLY and FYNNEI. Germline trimming cut 8 bases from V and 5 bases from J; bases unmatched to any gene: 15. The CDR3 DNA is TGTGCCAGCTTCCGGGCCGCGGGACTAGCGTCTAACAATGAGCAGTTCTTC. This translates into CASFRAAGLASNNEQFF.

This chain connects TRBV4-1 to TRBJ2-7, with 12 bases that match TRBD2. Germline-derived CDR1 and CDR2 are MGHRA and YSYEKL. V was clipped by 3 bases and J by 1 base; unmatched bases: 4. The CDR3 length is 16 residues. The CDR3 is CASSHELAGGSYEQYF. As DNA, the CDR3 is TGCGCCAGCAGCCATGAACTAGCGGGGGGATCCTACGAGCAGTACTTC.

The chain recombines TRBV19 with TRBJ2-5, with D possibly matching TRBD1 (6 bases). Between the trimmed V and J ends, which lost 5 bases and 5 bases, there was a span of 18 bases. The CDR3 runs 15 residues. The germline gives CDR1 LNHDA, CDR2 SQIVND (reference sequence). DNA for the CDR3: TGTGCCAGTAGTGTTGGACAGAGATTAGGGGAGACCCAGTACTTC. This sequence encodes CASSVGQRLGETQYF.

V gene TRBV6-1 combines with J gene TRBJ1-1; a possible D gene is TRBD1 (5 bases). Germline CDR1 MNHNS, CDR2 SASEGT. Trimming pared 8 bases from V and 0 bases from J, leaving 10 bases between. The CDR3 runs 13 residues. CDR3 in amino acids: CASDTGMNTEAFF. The CDR3 DNA follows: TGTGCCAGCGATACAGGTATGAACACTGAAGCTTTCTTT.

The gene calls are TRBV4-3 and TRBJ2-7, with D maybe TRBD2 (5 bases). V was clipped by 0 bases and J by 4 bases, with 7 bases between them. The CDR3 totals 13 residues. In germline, CDR1 is LGHNA, CDR2 YSLEER. This CDR3 reads CASSQERAYEQYF. As DNA, the CDR3 is TGCGCCAGCAGCCAAGAGCGGGCTTACGAGCAGTACTTC.

The V gene is TRBV13, the J gene TRBJ1-5; D gene uncertain. V gave up 1 base and J gave up 0 bases, with 7 bases separating them. Germline assignment: CDR1 PRHDT and CDR2 FYEKMQ (reference sequence). The CDR3 contains 15 residues. CDR3 nucleotide sequence: TGTGCCAGCAGCTTAGTCCCGGTTAGCAATCAGCCCCAGCATTTT. Translating it yields CASSLVPVSNQPQHF.

The gene calls are TRBV5-6 and TRBJ1-6; TRBD1 is a possible D gene (6 bases). V was clipped by 0 bases and J by 2 bases, with 12 bases between them. This CDR3 comprises 17 residues. CDR1 is SGHDT, CDR2 YYEEEE, per germline. The CDR3 region has the DNA TGTGCCAGCAGCTTGGGGGACAACAGGGCCTATAATTCACCCCTCCACTTT. Translated, it gives CASSLGDNRAYNSPLHF.

This clone occurred once. The V call is TRBV7-2, the J call TRBJ1-2, with 7 bases lining up with TRBD1. Trimming cost V 5 bases and J 8 bases; bases outside gene matches: 8. The length of the CDR3 is 13 residues. Per germline, CDR1 SGHTA and CDR2 FQGNSA. CDR3: CASSPTGESGYTF. The CDR3 DNA is TGTGCCAGCAGCCCAACAGGGGAGAGCGGCTACACCTTC.

The chain employs TRBV2 and TRBJ1-2, with unresolved D. CDR3 length: 13 residues. V was cut by 5 bases and J by 0 bases, with 7 bases left in between. Germline V gives CDR1 SNHLY, CDR2 FYNNEI. The CDR3 DNA reads TGTGCCAGCAGTACAGAGACTAACTATGGCTACACCTTC. Its protein is CASSTETNYGYTF.

The chain uses TRBV7-2 and TRBJ1-2; 9 bases agree with TRBD1. V was pared by 5 bases and J by 6 bases, with 10 bases of the junction left unmatched. Per the germline V gene, CDR1 is SGHTA and CDR2 is FQGNSA. CDR3 length: 15 residues. CDR3: CASSPRTGGVDGYTF. The CDR3 DNA sequence: TGTGCCAGCAGCCCCCGAACAGGGGGCGTGGATGGCTACACCTTC.

The chain combines TRBV7-8 with TRBJ1-4, with TRBD1 as a possible D gene (6 bases). Germline CDR1 SGHVS, CDR2 FQNEAQ. With 5 bases removed from V and 8 bases from J, the gap between germline ends came to 12 bases. CDR3 length equals 13 residues. This CDR3 reads CASSPQGWEKLFF. DNA of the CDR3: TGTGCCAGCAGCCCACAGGGTTGGGAAAAACTGTTTTTT.

This chain connects TRBV5-6 to TRBJ1-1; maybe TRBD1 (6 bases). This CDR3 has 13 amino acids. Looked up from germline, CDR1 is SGHDT and CDR2 is YYEEEE. Trimming cost V 3 bases and J 7 bases, with 13 bases left between them. The CDR3 reads CASSSRGGVEAFF. The CDR3 nucleotides are TGTGCCAGCAGCTCCAGGGGTGGGGTTGAAGCTTTCTTT.

This clone has only one observation. This chain links TRBV2 with TRBJ1-1; TRBD1 might be the D (5 bases). V lost 5 bases to trimming and J lost 0 bases, with 13 bases between them. The CDR3 covers 15 residues. Germline V CDR1 and CDR2: SNHLY, FYNNEI. CDR3 sequence reads: CASSQAGTVNTEAFF. The CDR3 DNA reads TGTGCCAGCAGTCAGGCGGGGACGGTGAACACTGAAGCTTTCTTT.

The chain recombines TRBV15 with TRBJ2-7; no firm D call. This CDR3 is 16 amino acids long. V lost 0 bases and J lost 3, with 15 bases in between. CDR1 and CDR2 from the germline V gene are LNHNV and YYDKDF (reference sequence). The CDR3 spells CATSRDAVPWLYEQYF. The CDR3 coding sequence is TGTGCCACCAGCAGAGATGCAGTGCCCTGGCTCTACGAGCAGTACTTC. Variable domain in full (rest from reference TRBV15 and TRBJ2-7): DAMVIQNPRYQVTQFGKPVTLSCSQTLNHNVMYWYQQKSSQAPKLLFHYYDKDFNNEADTPDNFQSRRPNTSFCFLDIRSPGLGDTAMYLCATSRDAVPWLYEQYFGPGTRLTVT.

The gene calls are TRBV5-1 and TRBJ1-6; 7 bases fit TRBD1. CDR1 and CDR2 (germline): SGHRS, YFSETQ. The V gene end was trimmed by 4 bases and the J gene end by 7 bases; junction bases not matched to a gene: 8. The CDR3 covers 15 residues. In DNA form, the CDR3 reads TGCGCCAGCAGCCCGACGACAGGGTTGAATTCACCCCTCCACTTT. Translated, it gives CASSPTTGLNSPLHF.